This section outlines one TCR beta chain sequence together with its context. Its antigen is undetermined. Subsets obtained from CD4+ cells comprised CD45RA+ naive and CD45RA-negative memory cells. This sample is part of a study of shared clonotypes between healthy human individuals. Study results and limitations: Generation of non-shared clonotypes was less probable than generation of clonotypes shared by all four donors.

TCRdb's table, derived via immunoSEQ multiplex PCR, lists solely in-frame clones and lacks some. The sample gives roughly 1,100,000 clones, roughly 70% of which show up once; 1.5% is in the top ten. The germline CDR1 and CDR2 sequences are SEHNR and FQNEAQ (reference sequence). CDR3 size: 12 residues. V shed 0 bases and J shed 7 bases, with 5 bases lying between them. The chain carries TRBV7-9 and TRBJ2-3, with no clear D. The source of this sequence is a man younger than 30 in good health. The sample was memory CD4+ T cells sorted from blood. Subset in this sample: CD45RA-negative fraction. The CDR3 sequence: CASSLASYTQYF. The CDR3 region has the DNA TGTGCCAGCAGCTTAGCGTCGTATACGCAGTATTTT.